This T cell receptor beta chain comes out of a study of response to subunit inactivated influenza vaccine. TCRdb re-called the RT-PCR reads with MiXCR, one entry per CDR3 protein. Of some 540,000 distinct CDR3 sequences in the sample, around 21% were seen once. Deletions cut 2 bases from V and 7 bases from J, with 9 bases between. This CDR3 comprises 13 residues. Germline CDR1 reads MNHEY; CDR2 reads SVGAGI. These sequences were also reported in another study, on T cells expressing NK-cell markers. That paper states: What made the TCR beta cDNA was 5'RACE template switching with UMIs. Each TCR beta repertoire originated in sorted T cells that were CD3+CD56+NKG2C+, CD3+CD56+NKG2C- or CD3+CD56-NKG2C+. HCMV seropositivity marked most of the eight sequenced donors; one was seronegative.

This chain links TRBV6-5 with TRBJ2-4, with D tentatively TRBD1 (5 bases). The receptor comes from a man aged 45 to 65 who received an inactivated influenza vaccine. Here the sequenced sample was CD4+ T cells sorted from PBMCs, taken roughly 12 days after vaccination. CDR3 amino acids: CASSYGHTNIQYF. The CDR3, as DNA: TGTGCCAGCAGTTACGGACATACGAACATTCAGTACTTC.